A single sample gave rise to the 16 T cell receptor beta chains below, sequenced in a study of identical twins. MiXCR, run by TCRdb on the 5' RACE reads, gives a single entry per CDR3 protein. The sample consists of some 690,000 distinct CDR3 sequences, approximately 21% of them appearing once. The data were also submitted as part of a second study, on T cells expressing NK-cell markers.

The sample taken for sequencing was PBMCs. Source of these receptors: a woman between 18 and 29 years old in good health.

V usage is TRBV5-1 and J usage is TRBJ2-5, with no clear D. The ends were cut back, 0 bases at V and 2 bases at J, with 8 bases in the middle. The CDR3 totals 14 residues. CDR1 SGHRS and CDR2 YFSETQ come from the germline V gene. This CDR3 reads CASSLVTSQETQYF. The CDR3 DNA follows: TGCGCCAGCAGCTTGGTAACATCTCAAGAGACCCAGTACTTC.

The rearrangement joins TRBV7-3 to TRBJ2-2; 10 nucleotides line up with TRBD2. Germline CDR1 is SGHTA and CDR2 is FQGTGA. After removal of 3 bases from V and 8 bases from J, the junction contained 3 bases not matched to a gene. This CDR3 is built from 14 residues. CDR3 DNA: TGTGCCAGCAGCTTCACTAGCGGGGCAGGGGAGCTGTTTTTT. This encodes CASSFTSGAGELFF.

The V call is TRBV7-2, the J call TRBJ2-3; 12 bases are shared with TRBD2. The V segment lost 11 bases and the J segment 0 bases; nucleotides outside the gene matches: 9. Germline V gene lookup returns CDR1 SGHTA and CDR2 FQGNSA. The CDR3 loop spans 16 amino acids. The CDR3 protein is CAYRLAGGLSTDTQYF. CDR3 DNA: TGTGCCTATAGGCTAGCGGGGGGGCTTAGCACAGATACGCAGTATTTT. Drawing the rest from reference TRBV7-2 and TRBJ2-3, the complete variable domain is GAGVSQSPSNKVTEKGKDVELRCDPISGHTALYWYRQSLGQGLEFLIYFQGNSAPDKSGLPSDRFSAERTGGSVSTLTIQRTQQEDSAVYLCAYRLAGGLSTDTQYFGPGTRLTVL.

The chain couples TRBV4-2 to TRBJ1-6, with TRBD1 identical over 7 bases. The junction had 2 bases not matched to a gene; V was cut back by 1 base and J by 8 bases. Per germline, CDR1 LGHNA and CDR2 YNFKEQ. The CDR3 contains 14 residues. The CDR3 DNA sequence: TGTGCCAGCAGCCAAGGACAGGGTTATTCACCCCTCCACTTT. Translating gives CASSQGQGYSPLHF.

This clonotype was seen more than once but under ten times. The chain links TRBV4-3 to TRBJ2-3, with 7 nucleotides matching TRBD2. The CDR3 is 16 amino acids. Per the germline V gene, CDR1 is LGHNA and CDR2 is YSLEER. V was clipped by 0 bases and J by 8 bases; unmatched bases: 11. The DNA of the CDR3 is TGCGCCAGCAGCCAAGATTCGGCTAGCGGTCTCGGTACGCAGTATTTT. It specifies CASSQDSASGLGTQYF.

The gene calls are TRBV10-1 and TRBJ2-3, with 7 bases lining up with TRBD2. This CDR3 is built from 12 residues. V was clipped by 3 bases and J by 9 bases; unmatched bases: 3. Germline CDR1 and CDR2: WNHNN and SYGVQD (reference sequence). CDR3 residues: CASSDGLETQYF. The CDR3 DNA reads as TGCGCCAGCAGTGATGGACTAGAGACGCAGTATTTT.

Many counts were recorded for this clonotype. The junction and the germline gene differ at one end; a read error may be behind it. The chain recombines TRBV7-2 with TRBJ2-1; 8 positions agree with TRBD2. Germline assignment: CDR1 SGHTA and CDR2 FQGNSA. This CDR3 has 15 amino acids. DNA of the CDR3: TGTGCCAGCAGTTTAGCCGGGACTAGTTACAATGAGCAGTTCTTC. It encodes CASSLAGTSYNEQFF. The entire variable domain, with the rest obtained from reference TRBV7-2 and TRBJ2-1, is as follows: GAGVSQSPSNKVTEKGKDVELRCDPISGHTALYWYRQSLGQGLEFLIYFQGNSAPDKSGLPSDRFSAERTGGSVSTLTIQRTQQEDSAVYLCASSLAGTSYNEQFFGPGTRLTVL.

This clonotype came up a few times. V is TRBV5-1 and J is TRBJ2-3; possibly TRBD2 for D (6 bases). Trimming took off 4 bases at V and 2 bases at J, with 11 bases between the two ends. Germline V CDR1 and CDR2: SGHRS, YFSETQ. The CDR3 extends over 14 amino acids. DNA of the CDR3: TGCGCCAGCAGCCCGCGGGGTGACACAGATACGCAGTATTTT. It is translated as CASSPRGDTDTQYF.

This clonotype appeared many times. The chain couples TRBV12-3 or TRBV12-4 to TRBJ1-1; weak D call: TRBD1 (5 bases). This CDR3 comprises 14 residues. Trimming left V 2 bases short and J 1 base short, with 8 bases between. CDR3 sequence reads: CASSLLQGNTEAFF. CDR3 DNA sequence: TGTGCCAGCAGTTTACTCCAGGGGAACACTGAAGCTTTCTTT.

The V gene is TRBV12-3 or TRBV12-4, the J gene TRBJ2-3, with no clear D. This CDR3 region has 14 residues. V was trimmed by 5 bases and J by 2 bases, leaving 11 bases between them. The CDR3 bases are TGTGCCAGCAGTCAAACACTGCTCACAGATACGCAGTATTTT. It encodes CASSQTLLTDTQYF.

This chain uses TRBV6-2 or TRBV6-3 with TRBJ2-5; no reliable D call. The CDR3 covers 16 residues. The germline gives CDR1 MNHEY, CDR2 SVGEGT. V shed 2 bases and J shed 0 bases, with 13 bases lying between them. The CDR3 coding sequence is TGTGCCAGCAGTTACAGCCCGGACGGGCACCAAGAGACCCAGTACTTC. It translates to CASSYSPDGHQETQYF.

This clonotype was observed a handful of times. This chain links TRBV20-1 with TRBJ2-7; D is undetermined. Trimming cost V 6 bases and J 3 bases, with 18 bases left between them. The CDR3 extends over 14 amino acids. Germline V gives CDR1 DFQATT, CDR2 SNEGSKA (reference sequence). For the CDR3, the DNA is TGCAGTGCCCCGGGCCCCTATCTAAACTACGAGCAGTACTTC. Translating it yields CSAPGPYLNYEQYF.

The chain carries TRBV9 and TRBJ2-1, with D possibly TRBD2 on 5 matching bases. The CDR3 sequence is 14 residues long. V dropped 2 bases and J dropped 10 bases, with 16 bases sitting between them. Germline lookup yields CDR1 SGDLS and CDR2 YYNGEE. In DNA form, the CDR3 reads TGTGCCAGCAGCGTTTCCTGGGCTGGCGGGGAGCAGTTCTTC. Its translation: CASSVSWAGGEQFF.

This clonotype was picked up many times. V is TRBV20-1 and J is TRBJ1-2; D is perhaps TRBD1 (5 bases). The CDR3 has 12 amino acids. Germline-derived CDR1 and CDR2 are DFQATT and SNEGSKA (reference sequence). V was pared by 6 bases and J by 8 bases, with 16 bases between. The CDR3 region is CSALTGGRGYTF. DNA of the CDR3: TGCAGTGCCCTTACGGGGGGACGAGGCTACACCTTC.

This clonotype occurred a few times. This chain uses TRBV9 with TRBJ1-6, with D maybe TRBD1 (5 bases). The length of the CDR3 is 16 residues. With 2 bases removed from V and 7 bases from J, the gap between germline ends came to 16 bases. The germline V gene has CDR1 SGDLS and CDR2 YYNGEE. CDR3 in amino acids: CASSVGGGSWNSPLHF. The DNA of the CDR3 is TGTGCCAGCAGCGTCGGGGGAGGTTCGTGGAATTCACCCCTCCACTTT.

The V call is TRBV4-3, the J call TRBJ1-2; 7 bases agree with TRBD1. This CDR3 spans 17 amino acids. The ends lost 5 bases at V and 4 bases at J; junction bases unmatched: 16. CDR1 is LGHNA, CDR2 YSLEER, per germline. The CDR3 sequence is CASSFSHLPGTAYGYTF. DNA of the CDR3: TGCGCCAGCAGCTTTTCTCATCTTCCCGGGACAGCCTATGGCTACACCTTC.